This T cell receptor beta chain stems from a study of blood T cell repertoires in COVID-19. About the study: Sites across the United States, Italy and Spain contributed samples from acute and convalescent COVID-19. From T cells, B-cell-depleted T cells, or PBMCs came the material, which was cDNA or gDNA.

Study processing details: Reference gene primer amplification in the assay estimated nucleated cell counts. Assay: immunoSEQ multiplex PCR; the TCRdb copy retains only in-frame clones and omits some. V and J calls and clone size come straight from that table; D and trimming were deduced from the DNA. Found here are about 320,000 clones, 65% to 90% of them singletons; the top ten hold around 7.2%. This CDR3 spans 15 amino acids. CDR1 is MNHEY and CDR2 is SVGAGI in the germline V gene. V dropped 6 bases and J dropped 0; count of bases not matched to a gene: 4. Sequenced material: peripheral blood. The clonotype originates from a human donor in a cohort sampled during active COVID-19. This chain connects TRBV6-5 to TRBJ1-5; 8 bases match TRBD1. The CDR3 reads CASRQGGNSNQPQHF. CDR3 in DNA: TGTGCCAGCAGACAGGGGGGGAATAGCAATCAGCCCCAGCATTTT.